This entry lists 20 T cell receptor beta chains sequenced from one sample in a study of cytomegalovirus exposure and HLA in healthy donors (dated by TCRdb to 2017 to 2019). The library was generated by the immunoSEQ multiplex PCR assay. A mixture of 60 forward primers for TCR Vbeta segments and 13 reverse primers for TCR Jbeta segments was used in the multiplex PCR. TCRdb stores this immuneACCESS table with in-frame sequences only. Part of the clones is absent; in the studies checked, under half of the shortfall reflects unresolved V genes, and no reason is known for the rest. The table kept for this sample lists roughly 100,000 clones. Jointly, the top ten make up 3.4% of the sample. What was sequenced was PBMCs. Source of these receptors: a woman under 40 in good health and CMV-seronegative.

The chain links TRBV7-6 to TRBJ2-2; 8 nucleotides match TRBD2. Germline CDR1 SGHVS, CDR2 FNYEAQ. The V gene end was trimmed by 2 bases and the J gene end by 7 bases; junction bases not matched to a gene: 12. CDR3 size: 17 residues. The CDR3 DNA sequence: TGTGCCAGCAGCTTATTGGTTTCCGGGAGGGCCGGCGGGGAGCTGTTTTTT. Translated: CASSLLVSGRAGGELFF.

The chain joins TRBV10-3 to TRBJ1-1; 9 bases are a match to TRBD1. Trimming at V came to 6 bases and at J to 2 bases, leaving 4 bases not matched to a gene. The germline gives CDR1 ENHRY, CDR2 SYGVKD. The CDR3 runs 14 residues. The CDR3 reads CAIREDRGNTEAFF. CDR3 bases: TGTGCCATCAGGGAGGACAGGGGAAACACTGAAGCTTTCTTT.

In the case of this clone: Different DNA sequences within this sample yield the same CDR3. The chain recombines TRBV2 with TRBJ2-7; 7 nucleotides align to TRBD1. The CDR3 covers 13 residues. Losses at the gene ends were 5 bases for V and 1 base for J; bases not matched to a gene: 2. From germline, CDR1 is SNHLY and CDR2 FYNNEI. Here the CDR3 DNA reads TGTGCCAGCAGTCGACAGGGTTCCTACGAGCAGTACTTC. Translation: CASSRQGSYEQYF.

CDR3 in amino acids: CASSLEGDSGRIRGYTF. CDR3 coding DNA: TGTGCCAGCAGCTTGGAAGGGGACTCGGGACGAATTCGGGGCTACACCTTC. The rearrangement links TRBV5-4 to TRBJ1-2; TRBD1 might be the D (5 bases). The CDR3 covers 17 residues. V dropped 0 bases and J dropped 8 bases, with 23 bases sitting between them. Germline CDR1 SGHNT, CDR2 YYREEE (reference sequence).

This chain joins TRBV28 and TRBJ1-1; the D is unclear. The CDR3 runs 14 residues. Deletions cut 5 bases from V and 1 base from J, with 11 bases between. The germline V gene encodes CDR1 MDHEN and CDR2 SYDVKM. The CDR3 DNA reads TGTGCCAGCAGTGGCCCCGTAAGGAACACTGAAGCTTTCTTT. Protein product: CASSGPVRNTEAFF.

The J gene is TRBJ2-5, the V gene TRBV15; D call uncertain. The CDR3 runs to 12 residues. The germline V gene has CDR1 LNHNV and CDR2 YYDKDF (reference sequence). V was trimmed by 4 bases and J by 5 bases, leaving 8 bases between them. The CDR3: CATSITSETQYF. CDR3 DNA: TGTGCCACCAGCATCACATCGGAGACCCAGTACTTC.

This chain connects TRBV15 to TRBJ2-1; TRBD2 agrees at 7 bases. From germline, CDR1 is LNHNV and CDR2 YYDKDF (reference sequence). The CDR3 is 12 amino acids. The junction had 3 bases not matched to a gene; V was cut back by 5 bases and J by 8 bases. The CDR3 is CATSPSGDEQFF. CDR3 coding DNA: TGTGCCACCAGCCCTAGCGGCGATGAGCAGTTCTTC.

The rearrangement links TRBV5-5 to TRBJ1-2; D call uncertain. V was shortened by 0 bases and J by 4 bases, with 7 bases between the two germline ends. The CDR3 covers 13 residues. CDR1 and CDR2 (germline): SGHKS, YYEKEE (reference sequence). The CDR3 is CASSLDSGYGYTF. CDR3 sequence (DNA): TGTGCCAGCAGCTTGGACAGTGGCTATGGCTACACCTTC.

This sequence joins TRBV5-5 and TRBJ1-4; D perhaps matches TRBD1 (5 bases). The length of the CDR3 is 15 residues. V was pared by 4 bases and J by 0 bases, with 10 bases between. CDR1 is SGHKS and CDR2 is YYEKEE in the germline V gene (reference sequence). In DNA, the CDR3 is TGTGCCAGCAGCGGCGGGACTGCAACTAATGAAAAACTGTTTTTT. Translated, it gives CASSGGTATNEKLFF.

The chain couples TRBV19 to TRBJ2-3, with D possibly matching TRBD1 (6 bases). The CDR3 loop spans 14 amino acids. The V gene lost 7 bases and the J gene lost 6 bases, with 17 bases spanning the gap. Germline CDR1 and CDR2: LNHDA and SQIVND (reference sequence). CDR3 amino acids: CASTPSGAEDTQYF. CDR3 coding DNA: TGTGCCAGTACCCCTTCAGGGGCAGAGGATACGCAGTATTTT.

V usage is TRBV11-1 and J usage is TRBJ2-1, with D tentatively TRBD2 (5 bases). The V end was cut by 4 bases, the J end by 2 bases, with 12 bases between. This CDR3 comprises 15 residues. The germline V gene has CDR1 SGHAT and CDR2 FQDESV (reference sequence). The CDR3 reads CASSWGSGTYNEQFF. DNA of the CDR3: TGTGCCAGCAGCTGGGGATCCGGGACCTACAATGAGCAGTTCTTC.

The chain couples TRBV7-9 to TRBJ2-2; D is ambiguous. V was cut by 4 bases and J by 4 bases, with 7 bases left in between. The CDR3 runs to 13 residues. CDR1 and CDR2 from the germline V gene are SEHNR and FQNEAQ (reference sequence). CDR3 in amino acids: CASSWSGTGELFF. The CDR3 region has the DNA TGTGCCAGCAGCTGGTCGGGCACCGGGGAGCTGTTTTTT.

The rearrangement links TRBV5-6 to TRBJ1-2, with D possibly matching TRBD1 (6 bases). Germline loops: CDR1 SGHDT, CDR2 YYEEEE. This CDR3 contains 14 residues. V dropped 4 bases and J dropped 7 bases, with 17 bases sitting between them. DNA of the CDR3: TGTGCCAGCAGCCGGGGACAAGTTGGACGTGGCTACACCTTC. This sequence encodes CASSRGQVGRGYTF.

The CDR3 is CASSSLAISEQYF. CDR3 in DNA: TGCGCCAGCAGTAGTCTAGCGATATCCGAGCAGTACTTC. This chain uses TRBV5-1 with TRBJ2-7; D is perhaps TRBD2 (6 bases). Trimming shortened V by 5 bases and J by 6 bases, and 15 bases separated the two germline ends. This CDR3 is 13 amino acids long. In germline, CDR1 is SGHRS, CDR2 YFSETQ.

V is TRBV5-1 and J is TRBJ2-5; 7 bases align to TRBD2. Looked up from germline, CDR1 is SGHRS and CDR2 is YFSETQ. V lost 5 bases to trimming and J lost 2 bases; unmatched junction nucleotides: 9. The CDR3 extends over 15 amino acids. CDR3 sequence (DNA): TGCGCCAGCAGTTTTACCAGCGGGGTTCAAGAGACCCAGTACTTC. Protein: CASSFTSGVQETQYF.

In nucleotides, the CDR3 is TGCGCCAGCAGTGAGTCAGGGGGAGGGCGTGGAAATGAGCAGTTCTTC. Residues: CASSESGGGRGNEQFF. The V call is TRBV10-1, the J call TRBJ2-1; weak D call: TRBD2 (7 bases). This CDR3 has 16 residues. Germline CDR1 WNHNN, CDR2 SYGVQD (reference sequence). Trimming pared 0 bases from V and 7 bases from J, leaving 16 bases between.

J is TRBJ2-3 and V is TRBV5-1; possible D gene TRBD1, 6 bases. Trimming removed 0 bases from V and 1 base from J, with 9 bases in between. CDR3 length: 15 amino acids. Germline loops: CDR1 SGHRS, CDR2 YFSETQ. CDR3 region: CASSLDSGGTDTQYF. Written as DNA, the CDR3 is TGCGCCAGCAGCTTGGACTCAGGGGGCACAGATACGCAGTATTTT.

The chain joins TRBV7-2 to TRBJ2-2, with TRBD2 matching over 12 bases. Germline V gene sequence: CDR1 SGHTA, CDR2 FQGNSA. J was trimmed by 5 bases and V by 5 bases; bases with no gene match: 3. This CDR3 has 15 residues. CDR3 loop: CASSPGLAGTGELFF. CDR3 DNA: TGTGCCAGCAGCCCAGGACTAGCGGGAACCGGGGAGCTGTTTTTT.

The chain joins TRBV25-1 to TRBJ2-2, with D uncertain. Trimming took off 10 bases at V and 0 bases at J, with 12 bases between the two ends. CDR3 length: 14 amino acids. Germline V CDR1 and CDR2: MGHDK, SYGVNS. The CDR3 reads CATSRQANTGELFF. CDR3 in DNA: TGTGCCACCTCTCGTCAGGCGAACACCGGGGAGCTGTTTTTT.

The CDR3: CASSPRTGGHEQYF. CDR3 DNA sequence: TGTGCCAGCAGCCCTAGGACAGGGGGCCACGAGCAGTACTTC. This rearrangement joins TRBV7-2 to TRBJ2-7; 11 bases align to TRBD1. With V trimmed by 5 bases and J by 5 bases, 5 bases remained unmatched. The CDR3 runs to 14 residues. Germline lookup yields CDR1 SGHTA and CDR2 FQGNSA. The whole variable domain, filled in from reference TRBV7-2 and TRBJ2-7, reads GAGVSQSPSNKVTEKGKDVELRCDPISGHTALYWYRQSLGQGLEFLIYFQGNSAPDKSGLPSDRFSAERTGGSVSTLTIQRTQQEDSAVYLCASSPRTGGHEQYFGPGTRLTVT.